This TCR beta chain was profiled in a study of blood T cell repertoires in COVID-19. Study-level information: Both acute and convalescent COVID-19 samples were obtained from the United States, Italy and Spain. T cells, B-cell-depleted T cells, or PBMCs provided the cDNA or gDNA that served as material.

The CDR3 contains 13 residues. Trimming stripped 8 bases from V and 12 bases from J, with 20 bases between. In germline, CDR1 is ENHRY, CDR2 SYGVKD. Authors' processing steps: Counts of nucleated cells, estimated from reference gene primer amplification, were obtained. Clones were sequenced by immunoSEQ multiplex PCR, and TCRdb holds only the in-frame ones, with some missing. Clone size and the V and J calls come from that table; the DNA yielded D and trimming. The sample lists over 45,000 clones; 85% to 95% were seen once. The chain combines TRBV10-3 with TRBJ2-1; D may be TRBD2 (5 bases). The origin of this receptor is a man aged 45-65 years with acute or convalescent COVID-19. Sequencing was carried out using peripheral blood. DNA of the CDR3: TGTGCCATCGGAACCGGGATTTCCACGGGGCAGTTCTTC. It is translated as CAIGTGISTGQFF.